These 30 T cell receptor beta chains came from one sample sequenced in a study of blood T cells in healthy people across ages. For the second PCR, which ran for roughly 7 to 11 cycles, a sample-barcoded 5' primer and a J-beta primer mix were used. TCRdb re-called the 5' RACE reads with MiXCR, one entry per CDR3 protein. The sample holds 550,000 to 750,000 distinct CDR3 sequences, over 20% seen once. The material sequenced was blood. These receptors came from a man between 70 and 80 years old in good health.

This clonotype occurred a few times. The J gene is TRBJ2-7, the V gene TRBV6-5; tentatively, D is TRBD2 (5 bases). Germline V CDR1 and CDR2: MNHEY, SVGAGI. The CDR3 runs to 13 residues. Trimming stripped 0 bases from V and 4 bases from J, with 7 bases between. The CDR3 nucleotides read TGTGCCAGCAGTTACTCGAGGGTATACGAGCAGTACTTC. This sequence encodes CASSYSRVYEQYF.

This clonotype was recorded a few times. CDR3 amino acids: CASTTGDLNEQFF. The DNA of the CDR3 is TGTGCCAGCACCACAGGGGACTTAAATGAGCAGTTCTTC. The J gene is TRBJ2-5, the V gene TRBV11-2, with D maybe TRBD1 (7 bases). The DNA end is a closer match to TRBJ2-1, so the J assignment may be wrong. Germline V gene sequence: CDR1 SGHAT, CDR2 FQNNGV. The CDR3 has 13 residues.

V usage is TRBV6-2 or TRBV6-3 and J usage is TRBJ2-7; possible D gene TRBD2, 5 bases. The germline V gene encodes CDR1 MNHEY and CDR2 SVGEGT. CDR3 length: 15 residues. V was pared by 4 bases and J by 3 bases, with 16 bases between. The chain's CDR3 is CASSSGSAALYEQYF. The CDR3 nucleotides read TGTGCCAGCAGTTCGGGATCCGCGGCCCTCTACGAGCAGTACTTC.

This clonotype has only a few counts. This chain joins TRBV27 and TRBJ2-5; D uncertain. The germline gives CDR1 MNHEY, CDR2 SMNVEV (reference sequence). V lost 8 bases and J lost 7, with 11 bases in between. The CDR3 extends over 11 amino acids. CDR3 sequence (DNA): TGTGCCAGCCTCTCTATGGGGACCCAGTACTTC. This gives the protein CASLSMGTQYF.

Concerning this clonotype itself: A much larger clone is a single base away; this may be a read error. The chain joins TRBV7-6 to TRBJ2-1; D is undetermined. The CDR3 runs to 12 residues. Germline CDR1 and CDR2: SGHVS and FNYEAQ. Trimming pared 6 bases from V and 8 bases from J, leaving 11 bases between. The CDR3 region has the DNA TGTGCCAGCAGTTCCTGGAGCTATGAGCAGTTCTTC. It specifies CASSSWSYEQFF.

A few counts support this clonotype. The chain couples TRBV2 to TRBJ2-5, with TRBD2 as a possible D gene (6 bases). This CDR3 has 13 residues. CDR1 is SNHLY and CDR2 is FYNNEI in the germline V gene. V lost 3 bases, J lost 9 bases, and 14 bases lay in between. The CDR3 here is CASSEDGRGAQYF. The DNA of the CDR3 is TGTGCCAGCAGTGAGGACGGCCGCGGGGCCCAGTACTTC.

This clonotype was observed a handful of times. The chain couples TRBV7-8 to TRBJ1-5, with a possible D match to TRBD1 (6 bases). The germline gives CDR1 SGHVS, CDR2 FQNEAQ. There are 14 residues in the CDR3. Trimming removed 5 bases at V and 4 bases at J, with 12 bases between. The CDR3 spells CASSLGQPNQPQHF. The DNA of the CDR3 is TGTGCCAGCAGCCTAGGACAGCCTAATCAGCCCCAGCATTTT. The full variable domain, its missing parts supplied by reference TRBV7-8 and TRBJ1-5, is GAGVSQSPRYKVAKRGQDVALRCDPISGHVSLFWYQQALGQGPEFLTYFQNEAQLDKSGLPSDRFFAERPEGSVSTLKIQRTQQEDSAVYLCASSLGQPNQPQHFGDGTRLSIL.

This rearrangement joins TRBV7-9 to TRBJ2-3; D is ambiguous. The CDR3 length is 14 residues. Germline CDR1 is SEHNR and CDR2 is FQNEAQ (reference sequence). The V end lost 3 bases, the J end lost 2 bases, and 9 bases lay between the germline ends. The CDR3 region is CASSLSRDTDTQYF. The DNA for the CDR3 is TGTGCCAGCAGCTTGTCCAGAGACACAGATACGCAGTATTTT.

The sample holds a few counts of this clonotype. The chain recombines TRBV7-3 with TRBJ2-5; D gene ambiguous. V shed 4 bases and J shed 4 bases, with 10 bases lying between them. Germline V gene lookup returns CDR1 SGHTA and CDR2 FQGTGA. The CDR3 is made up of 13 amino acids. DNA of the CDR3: TGTGCCAGCAGCTCAACCAGCTCAGAGACCCAGTACTTC. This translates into CASSSTSSETQYF.

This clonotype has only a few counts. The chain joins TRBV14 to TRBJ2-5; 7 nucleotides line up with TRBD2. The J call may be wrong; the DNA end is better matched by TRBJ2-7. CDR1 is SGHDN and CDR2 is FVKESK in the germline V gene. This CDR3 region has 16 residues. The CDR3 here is CASSPGASGPSYEQYF. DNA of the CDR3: TGTGCCAGCAGTCCTGGGGCTAGCGGACCCTCCTACGAGCAGTACTTC.

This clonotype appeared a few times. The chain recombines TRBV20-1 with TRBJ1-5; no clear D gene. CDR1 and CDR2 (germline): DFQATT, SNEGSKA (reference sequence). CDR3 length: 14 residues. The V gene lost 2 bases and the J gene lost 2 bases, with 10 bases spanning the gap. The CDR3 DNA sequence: TGCAGTGCTAGAAGGAAGGAGGGCAATCAGCCCCAGCATTTT. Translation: CSARRKEGNQPQHF.

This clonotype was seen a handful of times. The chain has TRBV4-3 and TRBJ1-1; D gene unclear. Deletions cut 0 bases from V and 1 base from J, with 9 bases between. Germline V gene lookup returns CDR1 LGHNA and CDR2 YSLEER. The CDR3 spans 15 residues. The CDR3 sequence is CASSQDPLWNTEAFF. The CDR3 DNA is TGCGCCAGCAGCCAAGATCCCTTGTGGAACACTGAAGCTTTCTTT.

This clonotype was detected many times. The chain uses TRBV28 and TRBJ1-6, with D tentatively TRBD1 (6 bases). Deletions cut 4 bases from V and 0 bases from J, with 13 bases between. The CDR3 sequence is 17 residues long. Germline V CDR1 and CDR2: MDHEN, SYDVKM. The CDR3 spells CASSSYGQSSYNSPLHF. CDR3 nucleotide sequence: TGTGCCAGCAGTTCCTACGGACAGAGCTCCTATAATTCACCCCTCCACTTT.

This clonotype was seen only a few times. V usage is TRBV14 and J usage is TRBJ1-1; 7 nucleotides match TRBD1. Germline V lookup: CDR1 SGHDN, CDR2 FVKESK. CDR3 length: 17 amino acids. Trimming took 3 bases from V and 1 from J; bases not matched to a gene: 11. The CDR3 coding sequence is TGTGCCAGCAGCCAGAGACAGGGCCGGGGACCGAACACTGAAGCTTTCTTT. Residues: CASSQRQGRGPNTEAFF.

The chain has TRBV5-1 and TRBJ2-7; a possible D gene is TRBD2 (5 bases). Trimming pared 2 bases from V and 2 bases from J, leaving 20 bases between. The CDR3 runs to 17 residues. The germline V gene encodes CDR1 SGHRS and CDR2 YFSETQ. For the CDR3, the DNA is TGCGCCAGCAGCTTCGCCCTCACAGCGGCGGGTACCTACGAGCAGTACTTC. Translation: CASSFALTAAGTYEQYF.

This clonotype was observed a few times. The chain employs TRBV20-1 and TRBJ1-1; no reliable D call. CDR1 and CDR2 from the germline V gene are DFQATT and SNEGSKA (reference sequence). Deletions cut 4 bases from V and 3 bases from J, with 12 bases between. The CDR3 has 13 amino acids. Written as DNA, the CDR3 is TGCAGTGCTACAGGTAGGATGGACACTGAAGCTTTCTTT. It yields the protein CSATGRMDTEAFF.

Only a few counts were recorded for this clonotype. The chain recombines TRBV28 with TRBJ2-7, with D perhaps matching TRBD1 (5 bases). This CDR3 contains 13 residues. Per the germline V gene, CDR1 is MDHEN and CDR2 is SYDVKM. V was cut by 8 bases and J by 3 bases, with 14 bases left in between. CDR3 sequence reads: CASAGPSGYEQYF. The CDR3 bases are TGTGCCAGCGCAGGGCCGTCTGGCTACGAGCAGTACTTC.

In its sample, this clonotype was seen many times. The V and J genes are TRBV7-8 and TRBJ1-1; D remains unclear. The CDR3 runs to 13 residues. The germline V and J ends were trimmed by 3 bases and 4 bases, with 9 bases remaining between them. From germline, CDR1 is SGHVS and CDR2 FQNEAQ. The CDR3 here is CASSLDLGTEAFF. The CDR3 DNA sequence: TGTGCCAGCAGCTTGGATCTGGGCACTGAAGCTTTCTTT.

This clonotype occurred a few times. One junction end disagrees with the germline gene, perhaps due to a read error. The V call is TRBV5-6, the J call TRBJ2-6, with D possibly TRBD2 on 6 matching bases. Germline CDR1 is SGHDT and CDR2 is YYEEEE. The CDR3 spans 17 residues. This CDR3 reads CACSLWRGSSGANVLTF. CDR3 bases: TGTGCCTGCAGCTTGTGGAGGGGTAGCTCTGGGGCCAACGTCCTGACTTTC.

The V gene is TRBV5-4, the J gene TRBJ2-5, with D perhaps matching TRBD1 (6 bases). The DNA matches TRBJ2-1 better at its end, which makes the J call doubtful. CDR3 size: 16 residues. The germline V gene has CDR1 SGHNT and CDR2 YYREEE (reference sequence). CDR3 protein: CASSEKWDKAGNEQFF. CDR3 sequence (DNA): TGTGCCAGCAGCGAAAAGTGGGACAAGGCTGGGAATGAGCAGTTCTTC.

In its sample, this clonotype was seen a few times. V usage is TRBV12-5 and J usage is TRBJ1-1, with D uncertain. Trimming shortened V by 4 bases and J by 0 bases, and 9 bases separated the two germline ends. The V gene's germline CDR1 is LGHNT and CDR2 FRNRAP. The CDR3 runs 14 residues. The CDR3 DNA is TGTGCTAGTGGTTCTCAGACCATGAACACTGAAGCTTTCTTT. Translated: CASGSQTMNTEAFF.

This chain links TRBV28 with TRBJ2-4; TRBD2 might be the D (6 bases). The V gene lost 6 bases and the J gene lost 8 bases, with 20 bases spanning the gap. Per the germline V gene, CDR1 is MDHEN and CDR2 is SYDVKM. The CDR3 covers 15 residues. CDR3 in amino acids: CASSPGDGVIDIQYF. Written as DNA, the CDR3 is TGTGCCAGCAGCCCGGGGGATGGTGTGATAGACATTCAGTACTTC.

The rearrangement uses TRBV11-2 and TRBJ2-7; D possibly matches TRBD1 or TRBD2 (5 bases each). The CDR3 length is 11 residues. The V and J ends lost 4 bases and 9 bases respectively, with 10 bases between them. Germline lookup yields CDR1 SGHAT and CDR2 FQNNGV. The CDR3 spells CASSYRDPQYF. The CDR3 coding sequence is TGTGCCAGCAGCTACCGGGACCCGCAGTACTTC.

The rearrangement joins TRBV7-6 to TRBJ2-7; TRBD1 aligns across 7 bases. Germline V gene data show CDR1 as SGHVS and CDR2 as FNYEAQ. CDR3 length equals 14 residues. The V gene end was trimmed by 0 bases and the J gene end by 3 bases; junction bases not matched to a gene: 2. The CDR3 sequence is CASSLATGIYEQYF. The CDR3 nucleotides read TGTGCCAGCAGCTTAGCGACAGGGATCTACGAGCAGTACTTC.

CDR3 region: CASSEVSRDGHYEQYF. The CDR3 DNA is TGTGCCAGCAGTGAAGTTTCGCGGGACGGACACTACGAGCAGTACTTC. The rearrangement uses TRBV2 and TRBJ2-7; the D gene is possibly TRBD2 (6 bases). The CDR3 loop spans 16 amino acids. Germline V gene data show CDR1 as SNHLY and CDR2 as FYNNEI. The V gene lost 1 base and the J gene lost 3 bases, with 16 bases spanning the gap.

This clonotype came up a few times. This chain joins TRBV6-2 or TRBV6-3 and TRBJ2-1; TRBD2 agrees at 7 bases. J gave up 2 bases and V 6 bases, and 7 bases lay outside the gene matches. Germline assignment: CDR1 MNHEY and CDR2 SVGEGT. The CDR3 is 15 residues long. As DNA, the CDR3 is TGTGCCAGCAGCCCGAGCGGGATCGCCTACAATGAGCAGTTCTTC. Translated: CASSPSGIAYNEQFF.

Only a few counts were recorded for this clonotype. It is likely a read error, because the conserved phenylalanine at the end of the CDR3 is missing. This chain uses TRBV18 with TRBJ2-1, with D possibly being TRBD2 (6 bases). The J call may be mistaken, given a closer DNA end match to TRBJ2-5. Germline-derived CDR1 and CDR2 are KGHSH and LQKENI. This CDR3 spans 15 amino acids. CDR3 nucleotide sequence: TGTGCCAGCTCACCACGGGTACAGCGGGAAGAGACCCAGTACCTC. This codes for CASSPRVQREETQYL.

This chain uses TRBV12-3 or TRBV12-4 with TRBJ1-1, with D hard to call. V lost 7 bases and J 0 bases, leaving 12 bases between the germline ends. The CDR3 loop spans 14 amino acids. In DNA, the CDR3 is TGTGCCAGCAACTCAAGAGGGATGAACACTGAAGCTTTCTTT. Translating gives CASNSRGMNTEAFF.

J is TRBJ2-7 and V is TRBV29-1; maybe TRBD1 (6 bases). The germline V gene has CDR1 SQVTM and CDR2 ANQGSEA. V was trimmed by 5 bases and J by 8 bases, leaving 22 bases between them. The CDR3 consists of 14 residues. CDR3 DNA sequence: TGCAGCGTTCAGCCAGGTACAGGGACCCCCAAGCAGTACTTC. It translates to CSVQPGTGTPKQYF.

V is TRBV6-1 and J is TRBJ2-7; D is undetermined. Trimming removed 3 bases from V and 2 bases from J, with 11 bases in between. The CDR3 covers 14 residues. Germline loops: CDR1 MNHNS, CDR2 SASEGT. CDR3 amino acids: CASSEGLQPYEQYF. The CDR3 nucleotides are TGTGCCAGCAGTGAGGGTTTGCAGCCCTACGAGCAGTACTTC.